The sequence of this TCR beta chain was determined in a study of CD4+ T cells in melanoma. Broader study findings: CD8+ T cell, macrophage and B cell function reportedly correlated with neoantigen-specific CD4+ T cells.

V lost 4 bases, J lost 10 bases, and 8 bases lay in between. Per germline, CDR1 KGHSH and CDR2 LQKENI. This CDR3 is built from 11 residues. Comments on this clone: The antigen remains unidentified.

Data came from immunoSEQ multiplex PCR; TCRdb stores just in-frame clones and leaves some out. Found here are some 110,000 clones, around 92% of them singletons; the top ten hold roughly 3.1%. The material sequenced was peripheral blood. The sequence was obtained from a human donor with melanoma. V usage is TRBV18 and J usage is TRBJ2-1; D not certain. CDR3 sequence reads: CASSLTEEQFF. The CDR3 nucleotides are TGTGCCAGCTCACTTACAGAGGAGCAGTTCTTC.